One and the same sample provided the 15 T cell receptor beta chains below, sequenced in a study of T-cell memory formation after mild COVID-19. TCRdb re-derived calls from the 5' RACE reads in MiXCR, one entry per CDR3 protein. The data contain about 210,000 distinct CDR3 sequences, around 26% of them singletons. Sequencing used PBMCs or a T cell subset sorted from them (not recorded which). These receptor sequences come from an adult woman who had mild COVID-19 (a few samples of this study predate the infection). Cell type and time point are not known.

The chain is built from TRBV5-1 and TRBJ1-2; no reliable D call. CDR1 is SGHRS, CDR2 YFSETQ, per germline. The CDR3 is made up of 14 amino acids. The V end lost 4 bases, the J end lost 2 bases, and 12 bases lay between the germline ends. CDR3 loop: CASSGGGPNYGYTF. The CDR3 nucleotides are TGCGCCAGCAGCGGCGGAGGGCCGAACTATGGCTACACCTTC.

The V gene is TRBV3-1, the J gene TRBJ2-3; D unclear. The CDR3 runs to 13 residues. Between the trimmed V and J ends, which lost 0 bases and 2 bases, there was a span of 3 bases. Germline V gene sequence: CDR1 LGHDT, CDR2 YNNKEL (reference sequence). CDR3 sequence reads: CASSQDPTDTQYF. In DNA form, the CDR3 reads TGTGCCAGCAGCCAAGATCCCACAGATACGCAGTATTTT.

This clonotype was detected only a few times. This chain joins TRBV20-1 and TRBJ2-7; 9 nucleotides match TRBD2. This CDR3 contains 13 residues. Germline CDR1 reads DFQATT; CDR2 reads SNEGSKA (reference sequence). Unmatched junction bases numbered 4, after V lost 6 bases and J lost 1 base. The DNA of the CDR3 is TGCAGTGCATATAGCGGGGGTTCCTACGAGCAGTACTTC. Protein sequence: CSAYSGGSYEQYF.

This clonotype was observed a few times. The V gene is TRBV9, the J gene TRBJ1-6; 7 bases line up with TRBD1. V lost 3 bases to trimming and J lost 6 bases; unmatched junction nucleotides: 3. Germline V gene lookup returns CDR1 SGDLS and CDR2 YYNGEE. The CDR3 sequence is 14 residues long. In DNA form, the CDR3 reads TGTGCCAGCAGCGCCGGGACAGTTAATTCACCCCTCCACTTT. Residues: CASSAGTVNSPLHF.

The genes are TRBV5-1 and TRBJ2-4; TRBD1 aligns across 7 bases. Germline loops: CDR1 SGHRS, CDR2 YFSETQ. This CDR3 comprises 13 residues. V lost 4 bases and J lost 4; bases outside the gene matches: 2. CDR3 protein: CASSRDSKNIQYF. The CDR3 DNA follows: TGCGCCAGCAGCCGGGACAGTAAAAACATTCAGTACTTC.

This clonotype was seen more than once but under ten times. CDR3 protein: CASSLSGRSLNEQFF. For the CDR3, the DNA is TGTGCCAGCAGTTTATCCGGACGCTCTCTAAATGAGCAGTTCTTC. The chain uses TRBV12-3 or TRBV12-4 and TRBJ2-1; no reliable D call. The V and J ends lost 2 bases and 7 bases respectively, with 15 bases between them. The CDR3 sequence is 15 residues long.

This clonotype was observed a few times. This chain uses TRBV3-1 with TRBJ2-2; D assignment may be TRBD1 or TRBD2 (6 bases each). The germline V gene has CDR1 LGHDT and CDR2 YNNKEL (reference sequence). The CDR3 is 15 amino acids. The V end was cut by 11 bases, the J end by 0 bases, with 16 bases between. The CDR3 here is CAVRGQGANTGELFF. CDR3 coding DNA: TGTGCCGTCCGGGGGCAGGGAGCGAACACCGGGGAGCTGTTTTTT.

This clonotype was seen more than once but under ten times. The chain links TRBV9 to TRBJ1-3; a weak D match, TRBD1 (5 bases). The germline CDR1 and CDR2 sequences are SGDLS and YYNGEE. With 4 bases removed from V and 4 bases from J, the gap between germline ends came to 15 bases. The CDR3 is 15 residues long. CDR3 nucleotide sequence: TGTGCCAGCAGCCCAAGTGGGGGTTCCGGAAACACCATATATTTT. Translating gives CASSPSGGSGNTIYF.

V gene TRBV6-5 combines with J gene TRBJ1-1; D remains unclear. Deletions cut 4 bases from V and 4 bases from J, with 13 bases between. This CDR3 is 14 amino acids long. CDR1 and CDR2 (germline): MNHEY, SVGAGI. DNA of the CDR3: TGTGCCAGCAGTTCGACCGACCGACTCACTGAAGCTTTCTTT. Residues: CASSSTDRLTEAFF.

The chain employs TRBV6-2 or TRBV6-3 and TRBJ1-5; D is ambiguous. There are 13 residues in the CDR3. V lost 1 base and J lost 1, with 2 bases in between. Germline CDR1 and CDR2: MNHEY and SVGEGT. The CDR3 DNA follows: TGTGCCAGCAGTTACTGGAGCAATCAGCCCCAGCATTTT. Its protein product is CASSYWSNQPQHF.

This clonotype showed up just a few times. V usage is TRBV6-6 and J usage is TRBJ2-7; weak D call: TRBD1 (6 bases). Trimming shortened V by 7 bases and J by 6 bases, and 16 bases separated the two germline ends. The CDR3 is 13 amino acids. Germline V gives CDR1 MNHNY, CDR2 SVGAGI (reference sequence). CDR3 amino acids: CASKVMDRSEQYF. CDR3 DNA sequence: TGTGCCAGCAAGGTTATGGACAGATCCGAGCAGTACTTC.

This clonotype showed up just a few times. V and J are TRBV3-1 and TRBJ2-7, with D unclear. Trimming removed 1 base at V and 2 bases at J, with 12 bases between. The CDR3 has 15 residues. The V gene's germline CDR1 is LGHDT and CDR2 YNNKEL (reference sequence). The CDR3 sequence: CASSQVVVGTYEQYF. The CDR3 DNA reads TGTGCCAGCAGCCAAGTTGTTGTCGGTACCTACGAGCAGTACTTC.

This chain's CDR3 is CASSYLGQGYDEQFF. The CDR3 DNA sequence: TGTGCCAGCAGTTACCTGGGACAGGGGTACGATGAGCAGTTCTTC. The gene calls are TRBV6-5 and TRBJ2-1; 10 bases map to TRBD1. The CDR3 has 15 amino acids. Germline assignment: CDR1 MNHEY and CDR2 SVGAGI. V trimming: 2 bases; J trimming: 8 bases; junction bases outside the gene matches: 6.

The CDR3 bases are TGCGCCAGCAGCGGTGGGTCCCAAGGGACTGAAGCTTTCTTT. Residues: CASSGGSQGTEAFF. The J gene is TRBJ1-1, the V gene TRBV5-1; D is ambiguous. CDR3 length: 14 residues. Trimming cost V 4 bases and J 5 bases, with 15 bases left between them. Germline V gene lookup returns CDR1 SGHRS and CDR2 YFSETQ.

CDR3 in DNA: TGTGCAAGTCGCTTTAGGCGGCGGACAGAAGAGACCCAGTACTTC. Protein product: CASRFRRRTEETQYF. This chain joins TRBV12-2 and TRBJ2-5; the D call TRBD1 from the table was never checked on the DNA. TRBV12-2 is classified as a pseudogene. This CDR3 spans 15 amino acids.